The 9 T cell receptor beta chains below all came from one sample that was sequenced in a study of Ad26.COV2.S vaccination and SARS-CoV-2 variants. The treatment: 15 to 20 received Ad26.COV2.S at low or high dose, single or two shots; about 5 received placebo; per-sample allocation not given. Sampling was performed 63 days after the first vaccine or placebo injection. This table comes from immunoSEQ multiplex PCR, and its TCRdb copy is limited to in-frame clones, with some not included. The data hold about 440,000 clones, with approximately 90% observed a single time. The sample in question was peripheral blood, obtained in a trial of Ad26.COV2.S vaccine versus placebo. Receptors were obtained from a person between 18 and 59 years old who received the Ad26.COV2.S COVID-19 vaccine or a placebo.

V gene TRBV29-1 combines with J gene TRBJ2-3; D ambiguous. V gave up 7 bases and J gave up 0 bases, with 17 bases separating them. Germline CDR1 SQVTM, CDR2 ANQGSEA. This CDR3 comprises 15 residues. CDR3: CSAVDLQTSTDTQYF. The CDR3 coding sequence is TGCAGCGCCGTAGACTTGCAGACTAGCACAGATACGCAGTATTTT.

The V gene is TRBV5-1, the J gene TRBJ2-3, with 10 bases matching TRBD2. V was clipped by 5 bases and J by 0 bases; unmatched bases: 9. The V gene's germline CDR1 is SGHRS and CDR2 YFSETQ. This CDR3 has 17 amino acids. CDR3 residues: CASREAGGPGSTDTQYF. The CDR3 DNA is TGCGCCAGCAGAGAAGCGGGAGGGCCTGGGAGCACAGATACGCAGTATTTT.

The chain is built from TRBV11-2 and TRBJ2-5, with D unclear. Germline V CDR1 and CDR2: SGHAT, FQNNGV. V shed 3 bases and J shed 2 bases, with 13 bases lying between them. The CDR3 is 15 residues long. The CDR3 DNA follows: TGTGCCAGCAGCTTTGACGGACGGGTACAAGAGACCCAGTACTTC. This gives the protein CASSFDGRVQETQYF.

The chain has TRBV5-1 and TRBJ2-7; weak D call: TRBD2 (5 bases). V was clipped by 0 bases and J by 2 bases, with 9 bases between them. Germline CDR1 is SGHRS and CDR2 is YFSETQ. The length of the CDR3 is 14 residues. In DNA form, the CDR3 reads TGCGCCAGCAGCTTGGATAGCGCAGCCTACGAGCAGTACTTC. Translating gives CASSLDSAAYEQYF.

This CDR3 is CASSPGTVGRNEAFF. CDR3 nucleotide sequence: TGTGCCAGCAGCCCGGGGACAGTTGGTAGGAATGAAGCTTTCTTT. V and J are TRBV5-6 and TRBJ1-1; 7 nucleotides agree with TRBD1. The length of the CDR3 is 15 residues. The J segment lost 7 bases and the V segment lost 4 bases, leaving 13 bases of the junction unmatched. Germline V gene lookup returns CDR1 SGHDT and CDR2 YYEEEE. Complete variable domain (other parts from reference TRBV5-6 and TRBJ1-1): DAGVTQSPTHLIKTRGQQVTLRCSPKSGHDTVSWYQQALGQGPQFIFQYYEEEERQRGNFPDRFSGHQFPNYSSELNVNALLLGDSALYLCASSPGTVGRNEAFFGQGTRLTVV.

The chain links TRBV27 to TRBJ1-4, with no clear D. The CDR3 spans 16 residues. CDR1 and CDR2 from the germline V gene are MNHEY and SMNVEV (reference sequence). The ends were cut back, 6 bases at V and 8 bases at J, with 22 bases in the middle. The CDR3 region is CASSYPRHPGGEKLFF. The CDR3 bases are TGTGCCAGCAGCTACCCCAGACACCCCGGAGGCGAAAAACTGTTTTTT.

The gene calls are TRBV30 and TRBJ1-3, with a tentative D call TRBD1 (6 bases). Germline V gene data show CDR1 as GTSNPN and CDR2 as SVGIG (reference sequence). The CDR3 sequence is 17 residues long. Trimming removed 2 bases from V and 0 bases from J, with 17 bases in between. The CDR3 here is CAWSPGRGPISGNTIYF. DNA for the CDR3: TGTGCCTGGAGTCCGGGCAGGGGCCCAATCTCTGGAAACACCATATATTTT.

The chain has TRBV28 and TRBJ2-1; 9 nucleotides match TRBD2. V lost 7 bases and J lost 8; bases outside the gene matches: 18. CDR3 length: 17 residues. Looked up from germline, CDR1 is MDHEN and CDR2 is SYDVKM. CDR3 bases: TGTGCCAGCATACCTCGACTAGCGGTAACACCCGGGGATGAGCAGTTCTTC. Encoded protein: CASIPRLAVTPGDEQFF.

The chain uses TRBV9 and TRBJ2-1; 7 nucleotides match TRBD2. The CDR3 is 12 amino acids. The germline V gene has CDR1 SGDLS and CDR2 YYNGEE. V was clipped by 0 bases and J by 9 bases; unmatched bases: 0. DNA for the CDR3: TGTGCCAGCAGCGTAGGGGAGGGTGAGCAGTTCTTC. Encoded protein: CASSVGEGEQFF.